This TCR beta chain was recorded in a study of shared clonotypes between healthy human individuals. Points from the study as a whole: Shared clonotypes: about 5.3% naive CD4, roughly 4% naive CD8, about 2.5% memory CD4, 0.4% memory CD8. Clonotype sharing among donors was expected to depend on sequencing depth.

The germline gives CDR1 SEHNR, CDR2 FQNEAQ (reference sequence). V was trimmed by 5 bases and J by 8 bases, leaving 19 bases between them. This CDR3 is 14 amino acids long. Execution of the assay was at deep level. Authors' processing steps: Sequence data from immunoSEQ were junction-only and lacked quality scores; consequently, filtering differed. Method: immunoSEQ multiplex PCR; TCRdb's copy keeps in-frame clones and lacks some. V and J calls and clone size are as listed in that table; D and trimming were resolved from the DNA. The sample has 2,500,000 or so clones; over 85% are singletons. Notes on this clone: Its antigen remains unidentified.

The chain links TRBV7-9 to TRBJ2-7; D is unresolved. Source material: naive CD4+ T cells sorted from blood. Stated subset: CD45RA+ positively selected. The receptor was isolated from a man aged 18 to 30 in good health. Here the CDR3 DNA reads TGTGCCAGCAGCCTGTCCCAAACCTCGGCGCAGCAGTACTTC. It encodes CASSLSQTSAQQYF. The entire variable domain, with the rest obtained from reference TRBV7-9 and TRBJ2-7, is as follows: DTGVSQNPRHKITKRGQNVTFRCDPISEHNRLYWYRQTLGQGPEFLTYFQNEAQLEKSRLLSDRFSAERPKGSFSTLEIQRTEQGDSAMYLCASSLSQTSAQQYFGPGTRLTVT.